Described below is a single T cell receptor beta chain sequence and its context. Its antigen is undetermined. J was trimmed by 4 bases and V by 4 bases; bases with no gene match: 5. Germline CDR1 and CDR2: MNHNS and SASEGT. The CDR3 loop spans 15 amino acids. The data derive from a study of cytomegalovirus exposure and HLA in healthy donors. Study-level results: Within the data, a cluster of highly shared sequence variants was likely a sequencing artifact. Using a false discovery rate of 0.05, a later analysis showed that fewer than 20,000 TCR beta sequences were associated with HLA alleles. Further analysis, carried out later, found HLA-associated TCR beta chains more clonally expanded than equally common other chains.

13 Jbeta primers and 60 Vbeta primers were used for the PCR. As originally analysed: There were tens of millions of unique TCR beta chains by a later count, and some 12 million of them were shared. Libraries were prepared by immunoSEQ multiplex PCR; TCRdb keeps only in-frame clonotypes and omits some of them. V and J calls and clone size are those listed in that table; D and trimming were worked out from the DNA. Here the sample spans 200,000 to 250,000 clones, more than 65% being singletons. The chain recombines TRBV6-1 with TRBJ1-3, with TRBD1 matching 9 bases. This clonotype was sampled from a man aged 50-59 years in good health and CMV-seronegative. The sequenced sample consisted of PBMCs. In DNA form, the CDR3 reads TGTGCCAGCAGTGGCACGACAGGGGGAGGAAACACCATATATTTT. It yields the protein CASSGTTGGGNTIYF.